This entry lists 2 T cell receptor beta chains sequenced from one sample in a study of Graves' ophthalmopathy and Graves' hyperthyroidism. RNA transcripts yielded amplified TCR beta CDR3 regions. HTBI primers were used in a first-round RT-PCR, which preceded a second-round multiplex PCR. TCRdb reanalysed the multiplex PCR reads using MiXCR and keeps one entry per CDR3 protein. The sample carries about 370,000 distinct CDR3 sequences, roughly 15% recorded once. Specimen: peripheral blood. The receptors stem from an adult woman with stable Graves' hyperthyroidism.

Details on this clonotype: A much larger clone lies one base from this, so it may be a read error. The V call is TRBV27, the J call TRBJ1-5; D is unresolved. Germline V gene sequence: CDR1 MNHEY, CDR2 SMNVEV (reference sequence). CDR3 length: 12 residues. CDR3 in amino acids: CASSSFNHPQHF. CDR3 bases: TGTGCCAGCAGTAGTTTTAATCATCCCCAGCATTTT.

This clonotype was detected many times. V usage is TRBV20-1 and J usage is TRBJ1-2; perhaps TRBD1 as D (5 bases). The CDR3 has 12 residues. CDR1 and CDR2 (germline): DFQATT, SNEGSKA (reference sequence). Trimming cost V 5 bases and J 4 bases, with 11 bases left between them. CDR3 residues: CSAPREGYGYTF. DNA of the CDR3: TGCAGTGCTCCCAGGGAGGGCTATGGCTACACCTTC.